These 19 T cell receptor beta chains came from one sample sequenced in a study of CD8+CD57+ T cells in acquired aplastic anemia. CDR3 and TCR beta VDJ profiling relied on genomic DNA as the template. A single record per CDR3 protein comes from TCRdb applying MiXCR to the reads. The sample carries 170,000 or so distinct CDR3 sequences, 55% to 65% recorded once. Individuals selected for sequencing had exhibited CD8+CD57+ cell expansion on flow cytometry. The sample comprised sorted CD4+, CD8+, or CD8+CD57+ T cells (not recorded which) from PBMCs. The source is a human donor with aplastic anemia.

This clonotype occurred many times. The V call is TRBV7-9, the J call TRBJ2-3, with unresolved D. Trimming took 4 bases from V and 6 from J, leaving 14 bases between them. The germline V gene has CDR1 SEHNR and CDR2 FQNEAQ (reference sequence). CDR3 length: 14 amino acids. The CDR3 sequence is CASSSDSGWDTQYF. As DNA, the CDR3 is TGTGCCAGCAGCTCTGATAGTGGATGGGATACGCAGTATTTT.

This sequence joins TRBV12-3 or TRBV12-4 and TRBJ1-5, with 8 bases matching TRBD1. This CDR3 region has 14 residues. With V trimmed by 5 bases and J by 5 bases, 5 bases remained unmatched. The CDR3 reads CASSGGQEDQPQHF. Here the CDR3 DNA reads TGTGCCAGCAGTGGGGGACAGGAGGATCAGCCCCAGCATTTT.

DNA of the CDR3: TGTGCCAGCAGCTTCTCTAGCGGTGAGCAGTTCTTC. Translating gives CASSFSSGEQFF. The genes are TRBV7-3 and TRBJ2-1; TRBD2 matches 7 bases. Germline CDR1 and CDR2: SGHTA and FQGTGA. J was trimmed by 9 bases and V by 3 bases; bases with no gene match: 2. This CDR3 is built from 12 residues.

This clonotype was seen ten or more times. CDR3 in DNA: TGTGCCAGCAGTTTAATCCGCCTCGGGGAGCAGTACTTC. This codes for CASSLIRLGEQYF. V is TRBV27 and J is TRBJ2-7; D call uncertain. Trimming cost V 2 bases and J 7 bases, with 12 bases left between them. The CDR3 is 13 amino acids. The germline V gene encodes CDR1 MNHEY and CDR2 SMNVEV (reference sequence).

The rearrangement uses TRBV7-8 and TRBJ2-1; 7 nucleotides line up with TRBD1. V was clipped by 2 bases and J by 3 bases; unmatched bases: 4. CDR1 is SGHVS, CDR2 FQNEAQ, per germline. CDR3 length: 15 amino acids. Here the CDR3 reads CASSLTAGGYNEQFF. The CDR3 nucleotides are TGTGCCAGCAGCTTAACGGCAGGGGGCTACAATGAGCAGTTCTTC.

This clonotype came up a few times. The chain joins TRBV6-1 to TRBJ2-7, with D hard to call. Trimming took 2 bases from V and 3 from J, leaving 8 bases between them. CDR1 and CDR2 from the germline V gene are MNHNS and SASEGT. The CDR3 is 13 amino acids. Written as DNA, the CDR3 is TGTGCCAGCAGTGAATTTTACGGCTACGAGCAGTACTTC. Translating it yields CASSEFYGYEQYF.

The rearrangement links TRBV2 to TRBJ1-3, with a possible D match to TRBD1 (5 bases). Trimming removed 3 bases from V and 4 bases from J, with 10 bases in between. This CDR3 is 14 amino acids long. The V gene's germline CDR1 is SNHLY and CDR2 FYNNEI. In DNA, the CDR3 is TGTGCCAGCAGTGATCCTGGGGCGGGAAACACCATATATTTT. Protein sequence: CASSDPGAGNTIYF.

V gene TRBV5-5 combines with J gene TRBJ2-7; the match to TRBD1 covers 8 bases. The germline V gene encodes CDR1 SGHKS and CDR2 YYEKEE (reference sequence). The CDR3 length is 13 residues. Losses at the gene ends were 6 bases for V and 4 bases for J; bases not matched to a gene: 6. The CDR3 DNA follows: TGTGCCAGCACCTTAAGACAGGGGTACGAGCAGTACTTC. Translation: CASTLRQGYEQYF.

The J gene is TRBJ1-2, the V gene TRBV7-9; 7 positions match TRBD1. This CDR3 has 16 amino acids. From germline, CDR1 is SEHNR and CDR2 FQNEAQ (reference sequence). V shed 2 bases and J 4 bases; nucleotides not matched to a gene: 10. In DNA form, the CDR3 reads TGTGCCAGCAGCTTAAACGAAGGGGGCGCAGGCTATGGCTACACCTTC. Translation gives CASSLNEGGAGYGYTF.

This clonotype has at least ten counts. The V gene is TRBV5-1, the J gene TRBJ1-6; no clear D. CDR1 and CDR2 (germline): SGHRS, YFSETQ. This CDR3 spans 16 amino acids. V lost 0 bases and J lost 0, with 7 bases in between. CDR3 in DNA: TGCGCCAGCAGCTTGGGGCTCAGCTCCTATAATTCACCCCTCCACTTT. Protein sequence: CASSLGLSSYNSPLHF. Combining the CDR3 with reference TRBV5-1 and TRBJ1-6 gives the whole variable domain KAGVTQTPRYLIKTRGQQVTLSCSPISGHRSVSWYQQTPGQGLQFLFEYFSETQRNKGNFPGRFSGRQFSNSRSEMNVSTLELGDSALYLCASSLGLSSYNSPLHFGNGTRLTVT.

There are a few counts of this clonotype. The rearrangement links TRBV12-3 or TRBV12-4 to TRBJ2-7, with TRBD2 matching 7 bases. The CDR3 has 14 amino acids. V was pared by 4 bases and J by 4 bases, with 7 bases of the junction left unmatched. DNA of the CDR3: TGTGCCAGCAGTTCTCCGGGACTAACGTACGAGCAGTACTTC. This gives the protein CASSSPGLTYEQYF.

The V gene is TRBV7-9, the J gene TRBJ2-1, with 7 bases lining up with TRBD2. The V and J ends lost 5 bases and 3 bases, in that order; junction bases with no gene match: 16. Germline CDR1 SEHNR, CDR2 FQNEAQ (reference sequence). The CDR3 contains 18 residues. The DNA for the CDR3 is TGTGCCAGCAGCCCATCAGAAGCGGGACTCCCCCTCTACAATGAGCAGTTCTTC. Amino acids: CASSPSEAGLPLYNEQFF.

This sequence joins TRBV2 and TRBJ1-1; no definite D call. The length of the CDR3 is 13 residues. Trimming pared 4 bases from V and 6 bases from J, leaving 12 bases between. From germline, CDR1 is SNHLY and CDR2 FYNNEI. The CDR3 protein is CASSVRELSEAFF. The DNA of the CDR3 is TGTGCCAGCAGTGTGAGGGAACTGTCTGAAGCTTTCTTT.

CDR3 amino acids: CAISESYGFYEQYF. CDR3 DNA: TGTGCCATCAGTGAGTCGTACGGATTCTACGAGCAGTACTTC. V and J are TRBV10-3 and TRBJ2-7; D unresolved. Germline values: CDR1 ENHRY, CDR2 SYGVKD. V was shortened by 0 bases and J by 3 bases, with 9 bases between the two germline ends. The CDR3 runs 14 residues.

The chain carries TRBV24-1 and TRBJ2-1, with 7 bases matching TRBD2. V shed 4 bases and J 5 bases; nucleotides not matched to a gene: 13. Germline V CDR1 and CDR2: KGHDR, SFDVKD. CDR3 length: 17 amino acids. CDR3 residues: CATSDPSSSGPDNEQFF. The CDR3 DNA sequence: TGTGCCACCAGTGACCCAAGCTCTAGCGGACCTGACAATGAGCAGTTCTTC.

The CDR3 here is CANRVAGVTEAFF. The CDR3 DNA is TGTGCCAACAGGGTCGCGGGGGTTACTGAAGCTTTCTTT. The chain carries TRBV7-9 and TRBJ1-1; weak D call: TRBD1 (6 bases). Germline V gene sequence: CDR1 SEHNR, CDR2 FQNEAQ (reference sequence). V was cut by 10 bases and J by 5 bases, with 17 bases left in between. The length of the CDR3 is 13 residues.

The gene calls are TRBV20-1 and TRBJ1-2; no clear D. The CDR3 contains 10 residues. Trimming stripped 8 bases from V and 6 bases from J, with 10 bases between. Germline CDR1 is DFQATT and CDR2 is SNEGSKA (reference sequence). Written as DNA, the CDR3 is TGCAGTCCGGAAGGTAATGGCTACACCTTC. Its translation is CSPEGNGYTF.

This clonotype was counted ten times or more. V gene TRBV7-2 combines with J gene TRBJ1-1, with D perhaps TRBD1 (6 bases). Germline CDR1 reads SGHTA; CDR2 reads FQGNSA. V lost 4 bases to trimming and J lost 6 bases, with 15 bases between them. There are 14 residues in the CDR3. The DNA of the CDR3 is TGTGCCAGCAGCTCGATATACAGGGATGCTGAAGCTTTCTTT. Translated, it gives CASSSIYRDAEAFF.

V is TRBV7-8 and J is TRBJ2-5, with D perhaps TRBD2 (6 bases). Per the germline V gene, CDR1 is SGHVS and CDR2 is FQNEAQ. Trimming removed 2 bases from V and 4 bases from J, with 14 bases in between. The CDR3 totals 15 residues. The CDR3 DNA reads as TGTGCCAGCAGCTTATGGAGGGAAGTTGGAGAGACCCAGTACTTC. Translated: CASSLWREVGETQYF.